One sample yielded the 32 T cell receptor beta chains listed below, sequenced in a study of blood T cell repertoires in COVID-19. The data were produced by immunoSEQ multiplex PCR, yet TCRdb's version contains in-frame clones alone and is incomplete. The sample records tens of thousands of clones, 85% being singletons. Sequences were obtained from peripheral blood. These receptors came from a human donor in a cohort sampled during active COVID-19.

This sequence joins TRBV6-5 and TRBJ2-2; 10 nucleotides agree with TRBD2. V shed 5 bases and J 7 bases; nucleotides not matched to a gene: 4. Germline V gives CDR1 MNHEY, CDR2 SVGAGI. This CDR3 is built from 14 residues. CDR3 DNA sequence: TGTGCCAGCAGTCGGACTAGCGGCCGCGGGGAGCTGTTTTTT. This codes for CASSRTSGRGELFF.

This clone has more than one count but fewer than ten. The chain uses TRBV29-1 and TRBJ2-7; the D gene is possibly TRBD1 (5 bases). This CDR3 spans 14 amino acids. Germline lookup yields CDR1 SQVTM and CDR2 ANQGSEA. Trimming pared 0 bases from V and 5 bases from J, leaving 14 bases between. In DNA form, the CDR3 reads TGCAGCGTTGAAGATCGCGCAGGGCTCAACGAGCAGTACTTC. Residues: CSVEDRAGLNEQYF.

J is TRBJ1-5 and V is TRBV27, with 10 nucleotides matching TRBD1. The germline V gene has CDR1 MNHEY and CDR2 SMNVEV (reference sequence). V dropped 8 bases and J dropped 0; count of bases not matched to a gene: 10. There are 17 residues in the CDR3. The CDR3 nucleotides read TGTGCCAGCGCCCGGGACAGGGGACCCCTTAGCAATCAGCCCCAGCATTTT. Translated, it gives CASARDRGPLSNQPQHF.

The V call is TRBV27, the J call TRBJ1-2, with 11 bases identical to TRBD1. Germline V gives CDR1 MNHEY, CDR2 SMNVEV (reference sequence). CDR3 length: 14 residues. Germline trimming cut 6 bases from V and 4 bases from J; bases unmatched to any gene: 4. CDR3 in DNA: TGTGCCAGCAGCTCGGGACAGGGGGGCTATGGCTACACCTTC. It yields the protein CASSSGQGGYGYTF.

This chain links TRBV28 with TRBJ2-7; D might be TRBD1 (6 bases). Germline loops: CDR1 MDHEN, CDR2 SYDVKM. V was trimmed by 3 bases and J by 5 bases, leaving 14 bases between them. This CDR3 spans 14 amino acids. The CDR3 sequence: CASSFSSTGNEQYF. In DNA form, the CDR3 reads TGTGCCAGCAGTTTCAGTTCCACAGGGAACGAGCAGTACTTC.

The V gene is TRBV5-4, the J gene TRBJ2-5; TRBD1 is a possible D gene (8 bases). The CDR3 length is 17 residues. Per germline, CDR1 SGHNT and CDR2 YYREEE (reference sequence). V was shortened by 3 bases and J by 2 bases, with 20 bases between the two germline ends. The CDR3 nucleotides are TGTGCCAGCAGCTCGGGGGGAGACAGGGGTATTCAAGAGACCCAGTACTTC. This codes for CASSSGGDRGIQETQYF. The full variable domain, its missing parts supplied by reference TRBV5-4 and TRBJ2-5, is ETGVTQSPTHLIKTRGQQVTLRCSSQSGHNTVSWYQQALGQGPQFIFQYYREEENGRGNFPPRFSGLQFPNYSSELNVNALELDDSALYLCASSSGGDRGIQETQYFGPGTRLLVL.

The chain combines TRBV5-1 with TRBJ2-5; 11 bases are shared with TRBD2. This CDR3 is built from 14 residues. The V gene's germline CDR1 is SGHRS and CDR2 YFSETQ. Trimming cost V 4 bases and J 4 bases; bases outside gene matches: 3. CDR3 in DNA: TGCGCCAGCAGCATAGCGGGAGGGCGAGAGACCCAGTACTTC. This gives the protein CASSIAGGRETQYF.

This chain connects TRBV10-3 to TRBJ1-2, with 12 bases fitting TRBD1. The junction had 4 bases not matched to a gene; V was cut back by 4 bases and J by 4 bases. This CDR3 is built from 15 residues. Germline V CDR1 and CDR2: ENHRY, SYGVKD. In DNA form, the CDR3 reads TGTGCCATCAGTGCGGGACAGGGGGCTGGCTATGGCTACACCTTC. Its translation: CAISAGQGAGYGYTF.

The J gene is TRBJ1-3, the V gene TRBV5-6, with a tentative D call TRBD1 (5 bases). The CDR3 sequence is 18 residues long. V lost 0 bases and J 0 bases, leaving 16 bases between the germline ends. The germline V gene encodes CDR1 SGHDT and CDR2 YYEEEE. Written as DNA, the CDR3 is TGTGCCAGCAGCTTGGCCGGGGGTGGGGGTTCCTCTGGAAACACCATATATTTT. Amino acid sequence: CASSLAGGGGSSGNTIYF. The full variable domain, its missing parts supplied by reference TRBV5-6 and TRBJ1-3, is DAGVTQSPTHLIKTRGQQVTLRCSPKSGHDTVSWYQQALGQGPQFIFQYYEEEERQRGNFPDRFSGHQFPNYSSELNVNALLLGDSALYLCASSLAGGGGSSGNTIYFGEGSWLTVV.

J is TRBJ2-1 and V is TRBV6-2 or TRBV6-3, with 11 bases matching TRBD1. V lost 5 bases, J lost 4 bases, and 16 bases stayed unmatched. Germline loops: CDR1 MNHEY, CDR2 SVGEGT. The CDR3 is made up of 19 amino acids. The CDR3 nucleotides are TGTGCCAGCAGTCGTCGGGACAGGGGGACCGGGAGGGGATACAATGAGCAGTTCTTC. Protein: CASSRRDRGTGRGYNEQFF.

The chain carries TRBV28 and TRBJ2-3; 10 positions agree with TRBD2. CDR3 length: 18 amino acids. Trimming took 2 bases from V and 4 from J; bases not matched to a gene: 12. CDR1 MDHEN and CDR2 SYDVKM come from the germline V gene. CDR3 nucleotides: TGTGCCAGCAGTTTACCCACTCGGGCTAGCGGGAGTTCAGATACGCAGTATTTT. Translated, it gives CASSLPTRASGSSDTQYF.

The count of this clone is one. V usage is TRBV30 and J usage is TRBJ1-5, with TRBD1 as a possible D gene (5 bases). Trimming cost V 1 base and J 0 bases, with 10 bases left between them. The length of the CDR3 is 15 residues. Germline V gene lookup returns CDR1 GTSNPN and CDR2 SVGIG (reference sequence). CDR3 sequence: CAWSDRLYSNQPQHF. CDR3 coding DNA: TGTGCCTGGAGTGACAGGTTGTATAGCAATCAGCCCCAGCATTTT.

The chain joins TRBV10-3 to TRBJ2-2, with D possibly being TRBD1 (6 bases). Trimming took 6 bases from V and 1 from J, leaving 9 bases between them. The CDR3 extends over 14 amino acids. Germline values: CDR1 ENHRY, CDR2 SYGVKD. The CDR3 bases are TGTGCCATCAGCGAGGGACAGAACACCGGGGAGCTGTTTTTT. It is translated as CAISEGQNTGELFF.

The chain recombines TRBV19 with TRBJ2-2, with 11 bases matching TRBD2. Germline-derived CDR1 and CDR2 are LNHDA and SQIVND (reference sequence). The CDR3 totals 15 residues. V gave up 7 bases and J gave up 7 bases; unmatched junction bases: 8. CDR3 sequence reads: CASNSRGLADGELFF. CDR3 nucleotide sequence: TGTGCCAGTAACTCTAGGGGACTAGCGGACGGGGAGCTGTTTTTT.

The chain recombines TRBV11-2 with TRBJ1-2, with 7 bases that match TRBD1. The CDR3 consists of 13 residues. Per the germline V gene, CDR1 is SGHAT and CDR2 is FQNNGV. Trimming at V came to 5 bases and at J to 6 bases, leaving 6 bases not matched to a gene. CDR3 nucleotide sequence: TGTGCCAGCAGCCAAGACAGGGTCAATGGCTACACCTTC. Protein product: CASSQDRVNGYTF.

The chain couples TRBV29-1 to TRBJ1-5; D gene uncertain. The germline V gene has CDR1 SQVTM and CDR2 ANQGSEA. The CDR3 has 13 amino acids. Trimming took off 4 bases at V and 5 bases at J, with 12 bases between the two ends. CDR3 residues: CSVGPSRDQPQHF. Written as DNA, the CDR3 is TGCAGCGTTGGCCCTTCGAGAGATCAGCCCCAGCATTTT.

DNA for the CDR3: TGTGCCAGCAGTTTAGGGGGGTGGCCCTACAATGAGCAGTTCTTC. This gives the protein CASSLGGWPYNEQFF. The V and J genes are TRBV28 and TRBJ2-1; possibly TRBD2 for D (6 bases). Germline V lookup: CDR1 MDHEN, CDR2 SYDVKM. V was cut by 2 bases and J by 2 bases, with 10 bases left in between. This CDR3 has 15 amino acids.

The chain is built from TRBV7-3 and TRBJ2-1; 7 nucleotides agree with TRBD1. The CDR3 consists of 15 residues. Germline V CDR1 and CDR2: SGHTA, FQGTGA. V lost 4 bases, J lost 3 bases, and 6 bases stayed unmatched. As DNA, the CDR3 is TGTGCCAGCAGCTCCTCAGGGGGTTTCTACAATGAGCAGTTCTTC. It translates to CASSSSGGFYNEQFF.

The CDR3 DNA follows: TGTGCCAGCAGTTATCCGGGACTCACGGGGGAGCTGTTTTTT. Translated, it gives CASSYPGLTGELFF. This chain links TRBV6-2 or TRBV6-3 with TRBJ2-2; tentative D call: TRBD2 (6 bases). The CDR3 spans 14 residues. Between the trimmed V and J ends, which lost 3 bases and 8 bases, there was a span of 13 bases. CDR1 is MNHEY, CDR2 SVGEGT, per germline.

J is TRBJ2-5 and V is TRBV7-6, with D possibly matching TRBD1 (5 bases). The germline V gene has CDR1 SGHVS and CDR2 FNYEAQ. The V end was cut by 0 bases, the J end by 0 bases, with 8 bases between. There are 15 residues in the CDR3. CDR3 loop: CASSLAAGNQETQYF. The CDR3 DNA follows: TGTGCCAGCAGCTTAGCGGCAGGGAACCAAGAGACCCAGTACTTC.

The rearrangement links TRBV7-2 to TRBJ1-2, with 7 nucleotides matching TRBD1. The CDR3 runs to 13 residues. The V segment lost 7 bases and the J segment 6 bases; nucleotides outside the gene matches: 8. The germline CDR1 and CDR2 sequences are SGHTA and FQGNSA. The CDR3 spells CASNIIDRDGYTF. The CDR3, as DNA: TGTGCCAGCAACATCATAGACAGGGATGGCTACACCTTC.

The V gene is TRBV27, the J gene TRBJ2-7; the match to TRBD2 covers 9 bases. Germline V gene sequence: CDR1 MNHEY, CDR2 SMNVEV (reference sequence). V trimming: 6 bases; J trimming: 2 bases; junction bases outside the gene matches: 5. This CDR3 has 14 amino acids. The chain's CDR3 is CASRATSGPYEQYF. CDR3 nucleotide sequence: TGTGCCAGCAGGGCGACTAGCGGCCCCTACGAGCAGTACTTC.

The gene calls are TRBV6-6 and TRBJ2-7; no firm D call. Trimming pared 5 bases from V and 4 bases from J, leaving 9 bases between. The CDR3 sequence is 12 residues long. Germline loops: CDR1 MNHNY, CDR2 SVGAGI (reference sequence). The DNA of the CDR3 is TGTGCCAGCAGTGAGAGCTCGTACGAGCAGTACTTC. This gives the protein CASSESSYEQYF.

This chain links TRBV19 with TRBJ2-4; 10 nucleotides align to TRBD1. The V gene's germline CDR1 is LNHDA and CDR2 SQIVND (reference sequence). The length of the CDR3 is 16 residues. The ends lost 1 base at V and 1 base at J; junction bases unmatched: 1. The CDR3 region is CASSIGDRGAKNIQYF. CDR3 DNA sequence: TGTGCCAGTAGTATAGGGGACAGGGGTGCCAAAAACATTCAGTACTTC.

This clone appeared a few times. V is TRBV15 and J is TRBJ2-3; tentative D call: TRBD2 (6 bases). Trimming took 0 bases from V and 2 from J, leaving 12 bases between them. Germline-derived CDR1 and CDR2 are LNHNV and YYDKDF (reference sequence). This CDR3 spans 16 amino acids. CDR3 coding DNA: TGTGCCACCAGCAGAGAGGCCCAGGGACTCACAGATACGCAGTATTTT. Translated, it gives CATSREAQGLTDTQYF.

The chain is built from TRBV25-1 and TRBJ1-1; possible D gene TRBD1, 6 bases. Germline V gives CDR1 MGHDK, CDR2 SYGVNS. V lost 6 bases and J lost 4, with 21 bases in between. CDR3 size: 16 residues. CDR3 DNA: TGTGCCAGCAGACCCCCCTGGGGGGGCCGGGTCACTGAAGCTTTCTTT. This codes for CASRPPWGGRVTEAFF.

The chain carries TRBV5-4 and TRBJ1-4, with D perhaps TRBD1 (6 bases). V shed 3 bases and J shed 2 bases, with 14 bases lying between them. The CDR3 loop spans 16 amino acids. The germline V gene has CDR1 SGHNT and CDR2 YYREEE (reference sequence). In DNA form, the CDR3 reads TGTGCCAGCAGCTCTGGGGGCCATGCCACTAATGAAAAACTGTTTTTT. As protein: CASSSGGHATNEKLFF.

The genes are TRBV5-5 and TRBJ1-2, with 7 nucleotides matching TRBD1. The V gene's germline CDR1 is SGHKS and CDR2 YYEKEE (reference sequence). The V and J ends lost 4 bases and 4 bases, in that order; junction bases with no gene match: 10. The CDR3 covers 15 residues. The CDR3 loop reads CASSAATGLGYGYTF. Here the CDR3 DNA reads TGTGCCAGCAGCGCAGCGACAGGGTTGGGCTATGGCTACACCTTC.

The gene calls are TRBV7-3 and TRBJ2-4; 7 positions agree with TRBD1. The CDR3 runs to 16 residues. CDR1 is SGHTA and CDR2 is FQGTGA in the germline V gene. V dropped 4 bases and J dropped 5; count of bases not matched to a gene: 11. CDR3 DNA sequence: TGTGCCAGCAGCTCACACTCAAACAGGGGAGAAAACATTCAGTACTTC. As protein: CASSSHSNRGENIQYF. Full variable domain (missing parts from reference TRBV7-3 and TRBJ2-4): GAGVSQTPSNKVTEKGKYVELRCDPISGHTALYWYRQSLGQGPEFLIYFQGTGAADDSGLPNDRFFAVRPEGSVSTLKIQRTERGDSAVYLCASSSHSNRGENIQYFGAGTRLSVL.

This clone occurred a few times. The chain is built from TRBV7-2 and TRBJ2-5; 7 nucleotides match TRBD1. Germline V gene lookup returns CDR1 SGHTA and CDR2 FQGNSA. CDR3 size: 15 residues. Losses at the gene ends were 0 bases for V and 1 base for J; bases not matched to a gene: 2. DNA of the CDR3: TGTGCCAGCAGCTTAGCGGGGACAGCCCAAGAGACCCAGTACTTC. Translation gives CASSLAGTAQETQYF.

V and J are TRBV7-8 and TRBJ1-3; TRBD1 agrees at 7 bases. Losses at the gene ends were 10 bases for V and 4 bases for J; bases not matched to a gene: 10. The germline gives CDR1 SGHVS, CDR2 FQNEAQ. This CDR3 is built from 14 residues. The CDR3 DNA sequence: TGTGCCACTCGAGCCGGGACAGCGGGAAACACCATATATTTT. Amino acids: CATRAGTAGNTIYF.

The chain uses TRBV4-1 and TRBJ1-5, with no clear D. Trimming pared 3 bases from V and 2 bases from J, leaving 11 bases between. The length of the CDR3 is 15 residues. Germline lookup yields CDR1 MGHRA and CDR2 YSYEKL. The CDR3 reads CASSHPGRRNQPQHF. CDR3 coding DNA: TGCGCCAGCAGCCACCCTGGGAGGCGCAATCAGCCCCAGCATTTT.